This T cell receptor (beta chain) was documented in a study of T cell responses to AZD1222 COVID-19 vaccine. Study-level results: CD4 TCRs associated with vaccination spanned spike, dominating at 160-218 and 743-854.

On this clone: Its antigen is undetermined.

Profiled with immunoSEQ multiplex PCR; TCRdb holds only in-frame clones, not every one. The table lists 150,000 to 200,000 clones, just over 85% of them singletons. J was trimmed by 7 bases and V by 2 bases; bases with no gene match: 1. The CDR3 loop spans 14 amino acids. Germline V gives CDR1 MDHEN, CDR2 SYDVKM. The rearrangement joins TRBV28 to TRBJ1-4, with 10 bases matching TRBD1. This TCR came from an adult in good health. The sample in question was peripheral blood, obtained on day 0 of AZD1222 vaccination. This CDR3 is CASSLDRGREKLFF. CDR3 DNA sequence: TGTGCCAGCAGTTTAGACAGGGGGCGTGAAAAACTGTTTTTT.